This TCR beta chain originates from a study of blood T cell repertoires in COVID-19. Study background: Donors in the United States, Italy and Spain gave samples during acute or convalescent COVID-19.

Germline loops: CDR1 LNHDA, CDR2 SQIVND (reference sequence). The CDR3 contains 14 residues. The ends were cut back, 3 bases at V and 2 bases at J, with 8 bases in the middle. Sequencing was performed with immunoSEQ multiplex PCR; in TCRdb, only in-frame clones are kept and a portion is missing. In the table there are 150,000 or so clones, about 80% of which are singletons. The specimen sequenced was peripheral blood. This receptor was obtained from a woman in her sixties or seventies with acute or convalescent COVID-19. The rearrangement joins TRBV19 to TRBJ1-3; tentative D call: TRBD1 (6 bases). CDR3 amino acids: CASSIRTAGNTIYF. The DNA of the CDR3 is TGTGCCAGTAGTATTCGGACAGCTGGAAACACCATATATTTT. The full variable domain, rest sourced from reference TRBV19 and TRBJ1-3, is DGGITQSPKYLFRKEGQNVTLSCEQNLNHDAMYWYRQDPGQGLRLIYYSQIVNDFQKGDIAEGYSVSREKKESFPLTVTSAQKNPTAFYLCASSIRTAGNTIYFGEGSWLTVV.